This record concerns one TCR beta chain sequence. Its target is unknown. V lost 0 bases and J lost 8, with 14 bases in between. The germline V gene encodes CDR1 SGHTA and CDR2 FQGTGA. The CDR3 runs 15 residues. Libraries were prepared by immunoSEQ multiplex PCR; TCRdb keeps only in-frame clonotypes and omits some of them. In the table there are more than 110,000 clones, over 90% of which are singletons. The sample comes from a study of T cell responses to AZD1222 COVID-19 vaccine. Study-wide results and limits: Donors skewed white British and female; clonal diversity was possibly underestimated. Mapped onto spike, vaccine-associated CD4 TCRs spanned it and were dominant at 160-218 and 743-854. Increased Spike-specific TCR breadth and depth were observed after two AZD1222 doses.

Second-dose groups at about 4 or about 12 weeks were pooled. The V call is TRBV7-3, the J call TRBJ2-1, with D maybe TRBD2 (5 bases). The receptor was derived from an adult who received the AZD1222 COVID-19 vaccine. This sample comprised peripheral blood, obtained 28 days after the second AZD1222 dose. The chain's CDR3 is CASSLTRAGIHEQFF. Written as DNA, the CDR3 is TGTGCCAGCAGCTTAACGAGGGCCGGCATACATGAGCAGTTCTTC.